The 30 T cell receptor beta chains below come from one sample, sequenced in a study of blood T cell repertoires in COVID-19. The method was immunoSEQ multiplex PCR; TCRdb's version includes in-frame clones alone and lacks a portion of them. The data contain roughly 280,000 clones, roughly nine tenths of them singletons. The sequenced sample consisted of PBMCs or T cells enriched from blood (not recorded which). All receptors come from a woman between 55 and 75 years old who had recovered from COVID-19.

CDR3: CASSFLRAGILYF. For the CDR3, the DNA is TGCGCCAGCAGTTTCTTGAGGGCTGGGATCCTGTACTTC. The chain is built from TRBV23-1 and TRBJ2-4, with D perhaps TRBD2 (5 bases). TRBV23-1 is noted as an ORF with a role that remains uncertain. Trimming left V 5 bases short and J 15 bases short, with 20 bases between. This CDR3 is 13 amino acids long.

This clone has only one observation. This chain connects TRBV19 to TRBJ1-2; D is undetermined. Germline values: CDR1 LNHDA, CDR2 SQIVND (reference sequence). This CDR3 has 13 amino acids. Between the trimmed V and J ends, which lost 5 bases and 5 bases, there was a span of 12 bases. CDR3 loop: CASSSLLFYGYTF. The CDR3 DNA reads as TGTGCCAGTAGTTCCCTTCTCTTTTATGGCTACACCTTC.

The table lists this clone with a few counts. The chain carries TRBV12-5 and TRBJ1-1; TRBD1 agrees at 7 bases. The CDR3 covers 15 residues. V shed 0 bases, J shed 3 bases, and the junction held 4 bases outside the gene matches. Looked up from germline, CDR1 is LGHNT and CDR2 is FRNRAP. This CDR3 reads CASGLVAGGYTEAFF. The CDR3 DNA follows: TGTGCTAGTGGTTTGGTCGCAGGGGGTTACACTGAAGCTTTCTTT.

The V and J genes are TRBV28 and TRBJ2-3; 12 bases are shared with TRBD1. V was clipped by 6 bases and J by 6 bases; unmatched bases: 7. The CDR3 consists of 15 residues. Germline V gene data show CDR1 as MDHEN and CDR2 as SYDVKM. The CDR3 sequence: CASSWGQGAPDTQYF. The CDR3 nucleotides read TGTGCCAGCAGCTGGGGACAGGGGGCCCCCGATACGCAGTATTTT.

This clone was found a few times. The chain employs TRBV18 and TRBJ2-5; 10 bases map to TRBD1. Germline trimming cut 4 bases from V and 4 bases from J; bases unmatched to any gene: 6. The CDR3 extends over 15 amino acids. CDR1 KGHSH and CDR2 LQKENI come from the germline V gene. CDR3 in DNA: TGTGCCAGCTCACGGGGGACAGGGGATGGAGAGACCCAGTACTTC. Protein sequence: CASSRGTGDGETQYF.

The J gene is TRBJ1-2, the V gene TRBV19; 7 nucleotides align to TRBD1. Germline V gives CDR1 LNHDA, CDR2 SQIVND (reference sequence). After removal of 4 bases from V and 4 bases from J, the junction contained 9 bases not matched to a gene. The CDR3 is 15 residues long. As DNA, the CDR3 is TGTGCCAGTAGTACACAGGGACAGTTGGGCTATGGCTACACCTTC. Translation: CASSTQGQLGYGYTF. Full variable domain (outside the CDR3, taken from reference TRBV19 and TRBJ1-2): DGGITQSPKYLFRKEGQNVTLSCEQNLNHDAMYWYRQDPGQGLRLIYYSQIVNDFQKGDIAEGYSVSREKKESFPLTVTSAQKNPTAFYLCASSTQGQLGYGYTFGSGTRLTVV.

As regards this clone: The same CDR3 also results from other DNA sequences found in this sample. The V call is TRBV19, the J call TRBJ1-1; 9 bases align to TRBD1. The ends lost 3 bases at V and 5 bases at J; junction bases unmatched: 4. There are 14 residues in the CDR3. Germline loops: CDR1 LNHDA, CDR2 SQIVND (reference sequence). CDR3 in DNA: TGTGCCAGTAGTATCGGACAGGGGTATACTGAAGCTTTCTTT. Residues: CASSIGQGYTEAFF.

The chain uses TRBV19 and TRBJ2-7; TRBD1 matches at 9 bases. Germline V gene lookup returns CDR1 LNHDA and CDR2 SQIVND (reference sequence). V lost 6 bases and J lost 3; bases outside the gene matches: 9. This CDR3 is 15 amino acids long. CDR3: CASRSGDRVIYEQYF. CDR3 nucleotide sequence: TGTGCCAGTAGGAGCGGGGACAGGGTCATCTACGAGCAGTACTTC.

The genes are TRBV28 and TRBJ2-7; perhaps TRBD2 as D (6 bases). The CDR3 consists of 12 residues. V lost 6 bases and J 2 bases, leaving 8 bases between the germline ends. The germline CDR1 and CDR2 sequences are MDHEN and SYDVKM. The CDR3 loop is CASRGGTYEQYF. CDR3 DNA: TGTGCCAGCAGAGGAGGGACCTACGAGCAGTACTTC. The full variable domain, rest sourced from reference TRBV28 and TRBJ2-7, is DVKVTQSSRYLVKRTGEKVFLECVQDMDHENMFWYRQDPGLGLRLIYFSYDVKMKEKGDIPEGYSVSREKKERFSLILESASTNQTSMYLCASRGGTYEQYFGPGTRLTVT.

The chain recombines TRBV10-3 with TRBJ1-1, with D possibly being TRBD1 (5 bases). Per the germline V gene, CDR1 is ENHRY and CDR2 is SYGVKD. V lost 8 bases and J lost 1, with 11 bases in between. The CDR3 consists of 13 residues. The CDR3 protein is CAIRQIGNTEAFF. CDR3 in DNA: TGTGCCATCCGACAGATAGGGAACACTGAAGCTTTCTTT.

This chain links TRBV14 with TRBJ2-3, with D possibly TRBD1 on 6 matching bases. This CDR3 contains 17 residues. CDR1 and CDR2 from the germline V gene are SGHDN and FVKESK. Between the trimmed V and J ends, which lost 4 bases and 6 bases, there was a span of 23 bases. This CDR3 reads CASSPRMNRQAADTQYF. Written as DNA, the CDR3 is TGTGCCAGCAGCCCGCGGATGAATAGACAGGCGGCGGATACGCAGTATTTT.

This chain joins TRBV19 and TRBJ2-7; tentative D call: TRBD2 (5 bases). The CDR3 extends over 13 amino acids. CDR1 is LNHDA and CDR2 is SQIVND in the germline V gene (reference sequence). V dropped 6 bases and J dropped 4 bases, with 13 bases sitting between them. The CDR3 loop reads CASSRGKLYEQYF. The CDR3 DNA reads as TGTGCCAGTAGCCGAGGGAAATTGTACGAGCAGTACTTC.

The chain recombines TRBV27 with TRBJ2-7; D might be TRBD2 (6 bases). Trimming pared 8 bases from V and 7 bases from J, leaving 15 bases between. In germline, CDR1 is MNHEY, CDR2 SMNVEV (reference sequence). The CDR3 loop spans 12 amino acids. CDR3 nucleotide sequence: TGTGCCAGCTCGCTAGCGACTGGTGAGCAGTACTTC. Translation gives CASSLATGEQYF.

The chain has TRBV7-2 and TRBJ1-2; D is perhaps TRBD1 (5 bases). The CDR3 spans 15 residues. Germline V gives CDR1 SGHTA, CDR2 FQGNSA. The germline V and J ends were trimmed by 1 base and 4 bases, with 13 bases remaining between them. The CDR3 DNA reads as TGTGCCAGCAGCTTAGAAATGGGGCACGTCTATGGCTACACCTTC. Its protein is CASSLEMGHVYGYTF. Looking up the rest from reference TRBV7-2 and TRBJ1-2 gives the full variable domain: GAGVSQSPSNKVTEKGKDVELRCDPISGHTALYWYRQSLGQGLEFLIYFQGNSAPDKSGLPSDRFSAERTGGSVSTLTIQRTQQEDSAVYLCASSLEMGHVYGYTFGSGTRLTVV.

The chain recombines TRBV21-1 with TRBJ1-5; the table's D call of TRBD1 was not tested on the DNA. TRBV21-1 constitutes a pseudogene. The CDR3 runs to 14 residues. The CDR3 DNA is TGTGCCAGCAGCATAGGACACTCCAATCAGCCCCAGCATTTT. Its translation is CASSIGHSNQPQHF.

J is TRBJ1-2 and V is TRBV6-1; no firm D call. The V end lost 0 bases, the J end lost 5 bases, and 13 bases lay between the germline ends. This CDR3 comprises 15 residues. Looked up from germline, CDR1 is MNHNS and CDR2 is SASEGT. The CDR3 sequence: CASSEATGRFYGYTF. CDR3 bases: TGTGCCAGCAGTGAAGCGACGGGGAGATTTTATGGCTACACCTTC.

A few counts support this clone. The genes are TRBV7-9 and TRBJ1-1, with D possibly matching TRBD1 (6 bases). V was pared by 7 bases and J by 1 base, with 13 bases between. Per germline, CDR1 SEHNR and CDR2 FQNEAQ (reference sequence). CDR3 size: 14 residues. As DNA, the CDR3 is TGTGCCAGCACAAGAGGGGGAGAGAACACTGAAGCTTTCTTT. It codes for CASTRGGENTEAFF.

The sample holds one count of this clone. Different DNA sequences within this sample yield the same CDR3. This rearrangement joins TRBV4-2 to TRBJ2-1, with 9 bases lining up with TRBD2. Germline V gives CDR1 LGHNA, CDR2 YNFKEQ. The CDR3 runs to 15 residues. V shed 1 base, J shed 4 bases, and the junction held 2 bases outside the gene matches. The CDR3 loop reads CASSQGTSVYNEQFF. The CDR3, as DNA: TGTGCCAGCAGCCAAGGGACTAGCGTATACAATGAGCAGTTCTTC.

CDR3 nucleotides: TGCGCCAGCAGCGCGACAGGGTTGGATGGCTACACCTTC. Its translation: CASSATGLDGYTF. The chain is built from TRBV5-1 and TRBJ1-2; 7 bases fit TRBD1. This CDR3 is built from 13 residues. Germline V CDR1 and CDR2: SGHRS, YFSETQ. V lost 4 bases, J lost 6 bases, and 6 bases stayed unmatched.

This clone turned up a few times. The rearrangement uses TRBV11-3 and TRBJ2-7, with 7 bases matching TRBD1. From germline, CDR1 is SGHNT and CDR2 YENEEA. The V gene end was trimmed by 2 bases and the J gene end by 6 bases; junction bases not matched to a gene: 7. The CDR3 consists of 14 residues. In DNA form, the CDR3 reads TGTGCCAGCAGCTTAACCCTCGCAGGGGGCGAGCAGTACTTC. Translation gives CASSLTLAGGEQYF. The whole variable domain, remainder taken from reference TRBV11-3 and TRBJ2-7, is EAGVVQSPRYKIIEKKQPVAFWCNPISGHNTLYWYLQNLGQGPELLIRYENEEAVDDSQLPKDRFSAERLKGVDSTLKIQPAELGDSAVYLCASSLTLAGGEQYFGPGTRLTVT.

The sample holds a few counts of this clone. The gene calls are TRBV7-3 and TRBJ2-7, with 7 nucleotides matching TRBD2. This CDR3 comprises 14 residues. The V and J ends lost 5 bases and 3 bases, in that order; junction bases with no gene match: 7. CDR1 SGHTA and CDR2 FQGTGA come from the germline V gene. The chain's CDR3 is CASSPGLGNYEQYF. DNA of the CDR3: TGTGCCAGCAGCCCAGGACTAGGGAACTACGAGCAGTACTTC.

V gene TRBV11-2 combines with J gene TRBJ2-7; TRBD2 agrees at 13 bases. V lost 4 bases to trimming and J lost 6 bases; unmatched junction nucleotides: 6. The germline gives CDR1 SGHAT, CDR2 FQNNGV. This CDR3 comprises 15 residues. The CDR3 nucleotides are TGTGCCAGCAGCTCCTCGGGACTAGCGGGACGCGAGCAGTACTTC. Its translation: CASSSSGLAGREQYF.

This chain links TRBV14 with TRBJ2-3, with 9 bases matching TRBD2. Trimming cost V 2 bases and J 12 bases; bases outside gene matches: 6. This CDR3 is built from 13 residues. The germline CDR1 and CDR2 sequences are SGHDN and FVKESK. CDR3 amino acids: CASSQSREGQQYF. CDR3 in DNA: TGTGCCAGCAGCCAATCGCGGGAGGGCCAACAGTATTTT.

This chain connects TRBV7-2 to TRBJ1-5; D perhaps matches TRBD1 (5 bases). The CDR3 runs to 15 residues. Germline V gene lookup returns CDR1 SGHTA and CDR2 FQGNSA. Deletions cut 0 bases from V and 11 bases from J, with 17 bases between. CDR3 nucleotide sequence: TGTGCCAGCAGCTTAGCTTGGGCGGGGGTCGGGACCCAGCATTTT. It encodes CASSLAWAGVGTQHF.

This chain uses TRBV2 with TRBJ2-1, with 10 bases aligning to TRBD2. The germline V gene encodes CDR1 SNHLY and CDR2 FYNNEI. This CDR3 has 15 residues. J gave up 8 bases and V 4 bases, and 8 bases lay outside the gene matches. CDR3 region: CASSGRAGGTDEQFF. For the CDR3, the DNA is TGTGCCAGCAGTGGACGAGCGGGGGGGACCGATGAGCAGTTCTTC.

This rearrangement joins TRBV6-1 to TRBJ1-6; 8 bases are shared with TRBD1. Germline V CDR1 and CDR2: MNHNS, SASEGT. The CDR3 contains 17 residues. V shed 3 bases and J 7 bases; nucleotides not matched to a gene: 11. The CDR3 reads CASSDGQGGFPNSPLHF. In DNA form, the CDR3 reads TGTGCCAGCAGTGACGGACAGGGTGGTTTTCCGAATTCACCCCTCCACTTT.

The chain carries TRBV6-5 and TRBJ2-3, with no clear D. Looked up from germline, CDR1 is MNHEY and CDR2 is SVGAGI. The V end lost 0 bases, the J end lost 7 bases, and 8 bases lay between the germline ends. The CDR3 contains 13 residues. The CDR3 protein is CASSYSSANTQYF. The CDR3 DNA sequence: TGTGCCAGCAGTTACTCGTCAGCGAATACGCAGTATTTT.

This sequence joins TRBV7-3 and TRBJ2-5, with D maybe TRBD2 (6 bases). The germline V gene encodes CDR1 SGHTA and CDR2 FQGTGA. The CDR3 extends over 13 amino acids. V lost 5 bases to trimming and J lost 5 bases, with 12 bases between them. The CDR3 DNA is TGTGCCAGCAGCCGCGGGGAGCTTGAGACCCAGTACTTC. This sequence encodes CASSRGELETQYF. Full variable domain (remainder filled in from reference TRBV7-3 and TRBJ2-5): GAGVSQTPSNKVTEKGKYVELRCDPISGHTALYWYRQSLGQGPEFLIYFQGTGAADDSGLPNDRFFAVRPEGSVSTLKIQRTERGDSAVYLCASSRGELETQYFGPGTRLLVL.

Turning to this clone: Other DNA sequences from this sample encode an identical CDR3 as well. The chain is built from TRBV27 and TRBJ2-7; 14 bases line up with TRBD2. Germline V gene lookup returns CDR1 MNHEY and CDR2 SMNVEV (reference sequence). The CDR3 loop spans 15 amino acids. V was clipped by 4 bases and J by 6 bases; unmatched bases: 5. CDR3 amino acids: CASSWGLAGVGEQYF. The CDR3 DNA follows: TGTGCCAGCAGTTGGGGACTAGCGGGAGTAGGCGAGCAGTACTTC.

This clone was picked up one time. The chain recombines TRBV6-2 or TRBV6-3 with TRBJ1-2; D call uncertain. V lost 2 bases to trimming and J lost 2 bases, with 6 bases between them. The germline gives CDR1 MNHEY, CDR2 SVGEGT. CDR3 length: 13 residues. The CDR3 sequence is CASSYDKNYGYTF. DNA of the CDR3: TGTGCCAGCAGTTACGACAAGAACTATGGCTACACCTTC.